The 21 T cell receptor beta chains below all came from one sample that was sequenced in a study of Ad26.COV2.S vaccination and SARS-CoV-2 variants. Method: immunoSEQ multiplex PCR; TCRdb's copy keeps in-frame clones and lacks some. The repertoire holds approximately 90,000 clones, with approximately 86% as singletons. The source material was peripheral blood, sampled after recovery from COVID-19. Every receptor here comes from a human donor who had recovered from COVID-19.

The rearrangement joins TRBV5-1 to TRBJ2-3; D not certain. Trimming pared 5 bases from V and 4 bases from J, leaving 5 bases between. Germline lookup yields CDR1 SGHRS and CDR2 YFSETQ. The length of the CDR3 is 11 residues. The CDR3 spells CASRVADTQYF. The CDR3 DNA reads as TGCGCCAGCAGGGTTGCAGATACGCAGTATTTT.

The chain couples TRBV5-1 to TRBJ2-1; 10 bases line up with TRBD2. V lost 5 bases, J lost 5 bases, and 7 bases stayed unmatched. There are 15 residues in the CDR3. Per the germline V gene, CDR1 is SGHRS and CDR2 is YFSETQ. CDR3 sequence: CASRSGLADNNEQFF. DNA for the CDR3: TGCGCCAGCAGGTCCGGACTAGCGGATAACAATGAGCAGTTCTTC. Full variable domain (outside the CDR3, taken from reference TRBV5-1 and TRBJ2-1): KAGVTQTPRYLIKTRGQQVTLSCSPISGHRSVSWYQQTPGQGLQFLFEYFSETQRNKGNFPGRFSGRQFSNSRSEMNVSTLELGDSALYLCASRSGLADNNEQFFGPGTRLTVL.

The chain employs TRBV19 and TRBJ2-1; D not resolved. Trimming shortened V by 8 bases and J by 6 bases, and 11 bases separated the two germline ends. This CDR3 region has 12 residues. CDR1 is LNHDA, CDR2 SQIVND, per germline (reference sequence). CDR3: CASGVGVNEQFF. CDR3 DNA: TGTGCCAGTGGGGTTGGAGTCAATGAGCAGTTCTTC.

V gene TRBV3-1 (or the pseudogene TRBV3-2) combines with J gene TRBJ1-4; 8 nucleotides align to TRBD1. Germline values: CDR1 LGHDT, CDR2 YNNKEL (reference sequence). J was trimmed by 7 bases and V by 4 bases; bases with no gene match: 5. CDR3 length equals 14 residues. The CDR3 loop reads CASSRTGSSEKLFF. The CDR3 coding sequence is TGTGCCAGCAGCCGGACAGGGTCTTCTGAAAAACTGTTTTTT.

The CDR3 loop is CASSADGAEETQYF. Here the CDR3 DNA reads TGTGCCAGCAGCGCAGACGGCGCGGAAGAGACCCAGTACTTC. The chain couples TRBV9 to TRBJ2-5; no firm D call. The CDR3 sequence is 14 residues long. Germline CDR1 SGDLS, CDR2 YYNGEE. Between the trimmed V and J ends, which lost 3 bases and 3 bases, there was a span of 12 bases.

The chain is built from TRBV28 and TRBJ1-2; tentatively, D is TRBD1 (5 bases). The CDR3 totals 15 residues. In germline, CDR1 is MDHEN, CDR2 SYDVKM. V was trimmed by 5 bases and J by 2 bases, leaving 15 bases between them. The CDR3 DNA sequence: TGTGCCAGCAGTCCCGTGGGTGCAGGGAACTATGGCTACACCTTC. It yields the protein CASSPVGAGNYGYTF.

A single count supports this clone. V gene TRBV29-1 combines with J gene TRBJ2-4; D possibly uses TRBD1 or TRBD2 (6 bases each). Trimming removed 6 bases from V and 0 bases from J, with 18 bases in between. CDR1 is SQVTM, CDR2 ANQGSEA, per germline. The CDR3 length is 16 residues. The CDR3: CSVFGQWGLAKNIQYF. The CDR3 nucleotides read TGCAGCGTCTTCGGACAGTGGGGACTAGCCAAAAACATTCAGTACTTC.

The chain uses TRBV5-4 and TRBJ1-1; maybe TRBD1 (6 bases). The CDR3 is 14 amino acids. Germline loops: CDR1 SGHNT, CDR2 YYREEE (reference sequence). The germline V and J ends were trimmed by 1 base and 1 base, with 8 bases remaining between them. CDR3 sequence reads: CASSLQGTNTEAFF. In nucleotides, the CDR3 is TGTGCCAGCAGCTTGCAGGGGACGAACACTGAAGCTTTCTTT.

The rearrangement uses TRBV9 and TRBJ2-1, with no clear D. This CDR3 contains 13 residues. CDR1 SGDLS and CDR2 YYNGEE come from the germline V gene. The V gene lost 0 bases and the J gene lost 8 bases, with 9 bases spanning the gap. CDR3 DNA sequence: TGTGCCAGCAGCGTAGGGCAGCGTCATGAGCAGTTCTTC. Translated, it gives CASSVGQRHEQFF.

The chain combines TRBV5-6 with TRBJ2-6, with D unclear. V shed 2 bases and J shed 0 bases, with 12 bases lying between them. The CDR3 length is 17 residues. Germline CDR1 is SGHDT and CDR2 is YYEEEE. CDR3 coding DNA: TGTGCCAGCAGCTTAGTAGGCCGGTTCTCTGGGGCCAACGTCCTGACTTTC. Translated, it gives CASSLVGRFSGANVLTF.

V usage is TRBV25-1 and J usage is TRBJ1-1; TRBD1 aligns across 7 bases. The J segment lost 0 bases and the V segment lost 4 bases, leaving 8 bases of the junction unmatched. This CDR3 contains 16 residues. Germline loops: CDR1 MGHDK, CDR2 SYGVNS. CDR3 sequence reads: CASSAAAGTVNTEAFF. DNA of the CDR3: TGTGCCAGCAGTGCCGCCGCCGGGACAGTGAACACTGAAGCTTTCTTT.

The gene calls are TRBV5-1 and TRBJ2-1, with 7 bases aligning to TRBD2. The CDR3 spans 14 residues. Trimming at V came to 7 bases and at J to 10 bases, leaving 14 bases not matched to a gene. The germline CDR1 and CDR2 sequences are SGHRS and YFSETQ. The CDR3 is CASGLGAGVREQFF. The CDR3 DNA reads TGCGCCAGCGGATTAGGGGCGGGAGTTCGAGAGCAGTTCTTC.

V and J are TRBV6-6 and TRBJ1-4, with a weak D call TRBD1 (6 bases). Trimming shortened V by 4 bases and J by 4 bases, and 16 bases separated the two germline ends. Germline values: CDR1 MNHNY, CDR2 SVGAGI (reference sequence). The CDR3 is 16 amino acids. The CDR3 here is CASSSLQGTGNEKLFF. For the CDR3, the DNA is TGTGCCAGCAGTTCACTACAGGGAACGGGTAATGAAAAACTGTTTTTT.

The chain is built from TRBV4-1 and TRBJ2-5, with 12 bases fitting TRBD2. The CDR3 consists of 15 residues. The germline V gene encodes CDR1 MGHRA and CDR2 YSYEKL. With V trimmed by 4 bases and J by 5 bases, 5 bases remained unmatched. The DNA of the CDR3 is TGCGCCAGCAGCCCGACTAGCGGGAGAAAGGAGACCCAGTACTTC. This sequence encodes CASSPTSGRKETQYF.

V usage is TRBV27 and J usage is TRBJ1-5; D might be TRBD1 (5 bases). The V gene's germline CDR1 is MNHEY and CDR2 SMNVEV (reference sequence). The CDR3 length is 16 residues. V gave up 2 bases and J gave up 1 base, with 12 bases separating them. DNA of the CDR3: TGTGCCAGCAGTTTAAGAGGGGCGCAGAGCAATCAGCCCCAGCATTTT. Residues: CASSLRGAQSNQPQHF.

V usage is TRBV19 and J usage is TRBJ2-1, with no clear D. V was cut by 7 bases and J by 3 bases, with 13 bases left in between. CDR3 length: 14 residues. Germline CDR1 reads LNHDA; CDR2 reads SQIVND (reference sequence). This CDR3 is CASTPTIYYNEQFF. Written as DNA, the CDR3 is TGTGCCAGTACCCCTACCATCTACTACAATGAGCAGTTCTTC.

The chain couples TRBV10-3 to TRBJ1-5; D possibly corresponds to TRBD1 (6 bases). V was pared by 2 bases and J by 1 base, with 9 bases between. Per germline, CDR1 ENHRY and CDR2 SYGVKD. The CDR3 sequence is 15 residues long. The chain's CDR3 is CAISEATGSNQPQHF. CDR3 sequence (DNA): TGTGCCATCAGTGAGGCTACAGGGAGCAATCAGCCCCAGCATTTT.

This chain connects TRBV7-9 to TRBJ1-4, with 8 bases that match TRBD1. The CDR3 covers 13 residues. Germline loops: CDR1 SEHNR, CDR2 FQNEAQ (reference sequence). Trimming cost V 4 bases and J 11 bases; bases outside gene matches: 6. CDR3 region: CASSSYDRGKLFF. Here the CDR3 DNA reads TGTGCCAGCAGCTCCTACGACAGGGGCAAACTGTTTTTT.

This clone has only a few counts. This chain joins TRBV28 and TRBJ1-5, with a tentative D call TRBD1 (5 bases). CDR3 size: 18 residues. The germline V and J ends were trimmed by 9 bases and 0 bases, with 24 bases remaining between them. Per germline, CDR1 MDHEN and CDR2 SYDVKM. CDR3 amino acids: CASRTPNAAGNSNQPQHF. The CDR3 DNA reads as TGTGCCAGTCGTACCCCAAATGCGGCAGGGAATAGCAATCAGCCCCAGCATTTT.

With regard to this clone: The same CDR3 is also encoded by other DNA sequences in this sample. The chain couples TRBV18 to TRBJ1-6; 7 nucleotides line up with TRBD1. The CDR3 extends over 14 amino acids. The germline V gene encodes CDR1 KGHSH and CDR2 LQKENI. The ends lost 1 base at V and 8 bases at J; junction bases unmatched: 2. CDR3 protein: CASSPQGADSPLHF. CDR3 sequence (DNA): TGTGCCAGCTCACCACAGGGGGCAGATTCACCCCTCCACTTT.

The rearrangement links TRBV12-2 to TRBJ2-6; no check of the table's D call, TRBD2, against the DNA was made. TRBV12-2 is a pseudogene segment. The CDR3 has 18 residues. CDR3 DNA: TGTGCAAGTCGCAGAACGGTGACTCCACACAAAGTCGGGAACGTCCTGACTTTC. Its translation: CASRRTVTPHKVGNVLTF.